Listed below are T cell receptor beta chains from one sample, sequenced in a study of T cells after yellow fever vaccination. MiXCR, applied by TCRdb to the 5' RACE reads, yields one record per CDR3 protein. The sample yields 250,000 to 350,000 distinct CDR3 sequences, around 4.4% seen once. The sequencing used PBMCs, collected 15 days after the yellow fever booster vaccination. The receptors were gathered from a man younger than 35 who received the YFV17D yellow fever vaccine. CDR3s include the opening cysteine and the closing phenylalanine or tryptophan. D genes are given only for firm matches. Clone sizes are given selectively: once, few, many, or a class where the clone is expanded.

TGCGCCAGCAGCCAAGATCGCGGGGGCGCGGATGGCTACACCTTC | CASSQDRGGADGYTF | few | . | TRBJ1-2 | TRBV4-3
TGTGCCAGCAGTGAGGGCCAAGACCAAGAGACCCAGTACTTC | CASSEGQDQETQYF | . | . | TRBJ2-5 | TRBV25-1
TGTGCCAGCAGCCAAGTAGGGACAGCCGCCTACGAGCAGTACTTC | CASSQVGTAAYEQYF | few | TRBD1 | TRBJ2-7 | TRBV3-1
TGTGCCACCAGCAGAGATCAAGGGACAGTTGAAAAACTGTTTTTT | CATSRDQGTVEKLFF | many | TRBD1 | TRBJ1-4 | TRBV15
TGCGCCAGCAGCTCTATTTATTACGACGAGCAGTACTTC | CASSSIYYDEQYF | . | . | TRBJ2-7 | TRBV5-1
TGCGCCAGCAGCACTTCTGCTAACTATGGCTACACCTTC | CASSTSANYGYTF | many | . | TRBJ1-2 | TRBV5-1
TGTGCCAGCAGCCAGCGGGGGGAAGATCAGCCCCAGCATTTT | CASSQRGEDQPQHF | many | . | TRBJ1-5 | TRBV7-9
TGCGCCAGCAGCCGGCCCGGGAGGGGGTCCTACAATGAGCAGTTCTTC | CASSRPGRGSYNEQFF | few | TRBD2 | TRBJ2-1 | TRBV4-1
TGTGCCACCAGTGACCCTGGCGGAGACCAAGAGACCCAGTACTTC | CATSDPGGDQETQYF | many | . | TRBJ2-5 | TRBV24-1
TGCGCCAGCAGCCCGGACAGGGTGGGCAATGAGCAGTTCTTC | CASSPDRVGNEQFF | many | TRBD1 | TRBJ2-1 | TRBV5-1
TGTGCCAGCAGTTACGTGGCGGGGGAGCTGTTTTTT | CASSYVAGELFF | many | . | TRBJ2-2 | TRBV6-6
TGCGCCAGCAGCTTGCCTAGTCGGTCCTACAATGAGCAGTTCTTC | CASSLPSRSYNEQFF | few | . | TRBJ2-1 | TRBV5-1
TGCGCCAGCAGCCACGGGACAGGGGAGAACACCGGGGAGCTGTTTTTT | CASSHGTGENTGELFF | few | TRBD1 | TRBJ2-2 | TRBV4-3
TGTGCCAGCAGCTTAAGCCAGGGGGCCGTCGGCTACACCTTC | CASSLSQGAVGYTF | . | TRBD1 | TRBJ1-2 | TRBV7-9
TGTGCCAGCAGCTTAACAGGGGATAATTCACCCCTCCACTTT | CASSLTGDNSPLHF | many | TRBD1 | TRBJ1-6 | TRBV7-8
TGCGCCAGCAGCTTGGCGGCAACTAATGAAAAACTGTTTTTT | CASSLAATNEKLFF | many | . | TRBJ1-4 | TRBV5-1
TGTGCCAGCAGCCTTGTCCCCCGAGGGTTGGCCCAGTACTTC | CASSLVPRGLAQYF | few | . | TRBJ2-5 | TRBV5-5
TGTGCCAGCTCACCACGGACACGAAGTTCCTACGAGCAGTACTTC | CASSPRTRSSYEQYF | many | . | TRBJ2-7 | TRBV18
TGTGCCAGCAGCCCTTTTGACAGGGCCGCGGCTAACTATGGCTACACCTTC | CASSPFDRAAANYGYTF | . | TRBD1 | TRBJ1-2 | TRBV7-6
TGCGCCAGCAGCCGCCCGCGGGCGGGGCTTGATCATGAGCAGTTCTTC | CASSRPRAGLDHEQFF | many | . | TRBJ2-1 | TRBV4-3
TGTGCCAGCAGCCCGTACCAACGATCTGGAAACACCATATATTTT | CASSPYQRSGNTIYF | many | . | TRBJ1-3 | TRBV7-2
TGTGCCAGCAGTTCCTCCTTCGGGACCGCTCGTATAGATCAGCCCCAGCATTTT | CASSSSFGTARIDQPQHF | few | . | TRBJ1-5 | TRBV12-3/TRBV12-4
TGTGCCAGCAGTCGGGACATACGGAACACTGAAGCTTTCTTT | CASSRDIRNTEAFF | few | . | TRBJ1-1 | TRBV7-2
TGCGCCAGCAGCGCCACTAGCGGGTCAACTAGCACAGATACGCAGTATTTT | CASSATSGSTSTDTQYF | few | TRBD2 | TRBJ2-3 | TRBV5-1
TGCAGTGCTACCGGGACAGGGATATCTGGGGCCAACGTCCTGACTTTC | CSATGTGISGANVLTF | many | TRBD1 | TRBJ2-6 | TRBV20-1
TGTGCCAGCAGATCCGGGACAGATAGCAATCAGCCCCAGCATTTT | CASRSGTDSNQPQHF | few | TRBD1 | TRBJ1-5 | TRBV12-3/TRBV12-4
TGTGCCAGCAGTGTCTCATCGAGCTCCTACAATGAGCAGTTCTTC | CASSVSSSSYNEQFF | many | . | TRBJ2-1 | TRBV5-4
TGCGCCAGCAGCCAAGATTCGTCGGGACTCTACAATGAGCAGTTCTTC | CASSQDSSGLYNEQFF | few | . | TRBJ2-1 | TRBV4-3
TGCGCCAGCAGCCTCCAGGATGAAGCTTTCTTT | CASSLQDEAFF | . | . | TRBJ1-1 | TRBV5-1
TGTGCCAGCAGCCCTACCCCGACTAGCGGGGGCACAGATACGCAGTATTTT | CASSPTPTSGGTDTQYF | many | TRBD2 | TRBJ2-3 | TRBV7-2
TGTGCCAGCGAGACAGTCAGTTACTATGGCTACACCTTC | CASETVSYYGYTF | many | . | TRBJ1-2 | TRBV6-2/TRBV6-3
TGTGCCACCAGCAGAGGGGACAGGGGGCTGCACGAGCAGTACTTC | CATSRGDRGLHEQYF | many | TRBD1 | TRBJ2-7 | TRBV15
TGCGCCAGCAGATCCGGGACAGGGGGCACCTATAATTCACCCCTCCACTTT | CASRSGTGGTYNSPLHF | . | TRBD1 | TRBJ1-6 | TRBV5-1
TGTGCCAGCAGCTTAAGACACACTGAAGCTTTCTTT | CASSLRHTEAFF | few | . | TRBJ1-1 | TRBV7-2
TGCACCAGCAGCCACACAGAGCGGGGGGGCGCGGAGACCCAGTACTTC | CTSSHTERGGAETQYF | . | . | TRBJ2-5 | TRBV1
TGTGCCAGCAGCCATCTTACTGGGGGGAACACCGGGGAGCTGTTTTTT | CASSHLTGGNTGELFF | many | . | TRBJ2-2 | TRBV6-6
TGCGCCAGCAGCTTGGTCTTTGAGGCTGAAGCTTTCTTT | CASSLVFEAEAFF | many | . | TRBJ1-1 | TRBV5-1
TGCAGTGCTTCGCGGACAGGGCGGAACACTGAAGCTTTCTTT | CSASRTGRNTEAFF | . | TRBD1 | TRBJ1-1 | TRBV20-1
TGTGCCAGCAGTTACCGCCTAGCAGCGGGGAGTTACAATGAGCAGTTCTTC | CASSYRLAAGSYNEQFF | many | TRBD2 | TRBJ2-1 | TRBV6-2/TRBV6-3
TGTGCCAGCAGCTTAGTAGGCGGGGGGCTCCAAGAGACCCAGTACTTC | CASSLVGGGLQETQYF | many | TRBD2 | TRBJ2-5 | TRBV7-2
TGTGCCAGCAGTTTCCTAGTAGGACACGGCACAGATACGCAGTATTTT | CASSFLVGHGTDTQYF | many | . | TRBJ2-3 | TRBV12-3/TRBV12-4
TGTGCCTGGGGATGGACCTACGAGCAGTACTTC | CAWGWTYEQYF | . | . | TRBJ2-7 | TRBV30
TGTGCCAGCAGTTATAGGACAGGGAGAAAAGATACGCAGTATTTT | CASSYRTGRKDTQYF | . | TRBD1 | TRBJ2-3 | TRBV7-2
TGCAGTGCTAGGTATACTAGCACAGATACGCAGTATTTT | CSARYTSTDTQYF | many | . | TRBJ2-3 | TRBV20-1
TGTGCCAGCAGCGTAGGGGGCCCAGGGGCCCAAGAGACCCAGTACTTC | CASSVGGPGAQETQYF | many | . | TRBJ2-5 | TRBV9
TGCAGCGCGCAGGCGGTCGCGAACACCGGGGAGCTGTTTTTT | CSAQAVANTGELFF | few | . | TRBJ2-2 | TRBV29-1
TGTGCCAGCAGAATAAGAGGAAACACCATATATTTT | CASRIRGNTIYF | many | . | TRBJ1-3 | TRBV12-3/TRBV12-4
TGTGCCAGCAGCCTTTCGACTAGCGGGGGGGAAGAGACCCAGTACTTC | CASSLSTSGGEETQYF | . | TRBD2 | TRBJ2-5 | TRBV4-2
TGTGCCAGCAGCGGTGATAGCAATCAGCCCCAGCATTTT | CASSGDSNQPQHF | many | . | TRBJ1-5 | TRBV7-2
TGCGCCAGCAGCCAAGTCCACAGAAATTCTGGAAACACCATATATTTT | CASSQVHRNSGNTIYF | . | . | TRBJ1-3 | TRBV4-1
TGTGCCAGCAGTTTTGGGCTCCCTAGCTACACCTTC | CASSFGLPSYTF | few | . | TRBJ1-2 | TRBV12-3/TRBV12-4
TGTGCCAGCTCACCAATCAGGGACAGCTATAATTCACCCCTCCACTTT | CASSPIRDSYNSPLHF | . | TRBD1 | TRBJ1-6 | TRBV18